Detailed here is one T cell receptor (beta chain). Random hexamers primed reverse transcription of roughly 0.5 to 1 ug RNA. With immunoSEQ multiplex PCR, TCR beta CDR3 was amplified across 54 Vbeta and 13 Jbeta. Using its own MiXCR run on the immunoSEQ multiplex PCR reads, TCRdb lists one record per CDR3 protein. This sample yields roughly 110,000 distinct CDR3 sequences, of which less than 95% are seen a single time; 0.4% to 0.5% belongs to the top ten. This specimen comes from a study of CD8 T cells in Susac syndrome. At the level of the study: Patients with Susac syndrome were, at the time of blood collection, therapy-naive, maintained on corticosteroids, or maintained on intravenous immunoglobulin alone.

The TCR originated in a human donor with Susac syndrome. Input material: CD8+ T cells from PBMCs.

The CDR3 reads CASRTGQHEQYF. The CDR3 bases are TGTGCCAGCAGGACAGGTCAACACGAGCAGTACTTC. The V call is TRBV28, the J call TRBJ2-7; tentative D call: TRBD1 (6 bases). V was clipped by 6 bases and J by 5 bases, with 11 bases between them. The CDR3 is 12 amino acids. From germline, CDR1 is MDHEN and CDR2 SYDVKM. Full variable domain (missing parts from reference TRBV28 and TRBJ2-7): DVKVTQSSRYLVKRTGEKVFLECVQDMDHENMFWYRQDPGLGLRLIYFSYDVKMKEKGDIPEGYSVSREKKERFSLILESASTNQTSMYLCASRTGQHEQYFGPGTRLTVT.